This T cell receptor beta chain was sequenced for a study of blood T cells in healthy people across ages. Germline values: CDR1 SEHNR, CDR2 FQNEAQ (reference sequence). V gave up 6 bases and J gave up 7 bases; unmatched junction bases: 5. The CDR3 runs to 14 residues. Notes on this clonotype: Its antigen is unidentified.

A second PCR, run for roughly 7 to 12 cycles, used a sample-barcoded 5' primer plus a J-beta primer mix. TCRdb fed the 5' RACE reads into MiXCR, producing one record per CDR3 protein. The sample includes about 680,000 distinct CDR3 sequences, about half of them seen just once. Study-level findings and limits: Measured against age, TCR beta diversity per million T cells decreased in a roughly linear manner.

This chain connects TRBV7-9 to TRBJ1-4; 10 nucleotides match TRBD1. The origin of this receptor is a woman aged 55-70 years in good health. The specimen sequenced was blood. CDR3 bases: TGTGCCAGCAGGACAGGGGGCGCAGGTGAAAAACTGTTTTTT. The encoded protein is CASRTGGAGEKLFF.